The rows below give T cell receptor beta chains drawn from one sample of a study of T cell responses to AZD1222 COVID-19 vaccine. Assay used: immunoSEQ multiplex PCR; TCRdb lists only in-frame clones, some missing. The sample comprises tens of thousands of clones, about nine tenths of which are singletons, and 5% to 6% rests with the top ten. Sequences were derived from peripheral blood, sampled on day 0 of AZD1222 vaccination. These receptors were obtained from an adult in good health. The CDR3 runs from the conserved cysteine through the conserved F or W. The order of the fields is J gene, V gene, clone size, D gene, CDR3 DNA, CDR3 protein. D genes are given only for firm matches. Some rows mark clone size as missing; the rest say once, few, many or name a class of expanded clone.

TRBJ2-1,TRBV11-2,.,TRBD2,TGTGCCAGCAGGGGCGGGACTAGCGTTTTCGTTGAGCAGTTCTTC,CASRGGTSVFVEQFF
TRBJ1-1,TRBV6-5,.,.,TGTGCCAGCAGTTACTCACAGGCAAACACTGAAGCTTTCTTT,CASSYSQANTEAFF
TRBJ2-1,TRBV21-1,.,.,TGTGCCAGCAGCAAAGGGGCCCGACGCAATGAGCAGTTCTTC,CASSKGARRNEQFF
TRBJ2-3,TRBV5-1,.,.,TGCGCCAGCAGCTTGCTCTCAATCTCTAGCACAGATACGCAGTATTTT,CASSLLSISSTDTQYF
TRBJ2-7,TRBV2,.,.,TGTGCCAGTCACAGGGCTTCCTACGAGCAGTACTTC,CASHRASYEQYF
TRBJ2-7,TRBV12-5,.,.,TGTGCTAGTGGCCTGGGAAACTACTACGAGCAGTACTTC,CASGLGNYYEQYF
TRBJ1-2,TRBV27,.,.,TGTGCCAGCACCCTAATCGGGGGGCAAGTCCGTTCTGGCTACACCTTC,CASTLIGGQVRSGYTF
TRBJ2-1,TRBV11-2,.,TRBD1,TGTGCCAGCAGCTTAGATCTGAGGGGGCCCTCCTTCAATGAGCAGTTCTTC,CASSLDLRGPSFNEQFF
TRBJ2-1,TRBV2,once,TRBD1,TGTGCCAGCAGTCCGGAAAGACAGGGGTGGTACAATGAGCAGTTCTTC,CASSPERQGWYNEQFF
TRBJ1-6,TRBV7-9,.,.,TGTGCCAGCAGCTTAGGGACAGACAACCCGGGCACCTATTCACCCCTCCACTTT,CASSLGTDNPGTYSPLHF
TRBJ1-2,TRBV11-3,.,TRBD1,TGTGCCAGCAGCTTAGAAGGCAGGGGGGGCAACTATGGCTACACCTTC,CASSLEGRGGNYGYTF
TRBJ1-5,TRBV29-1,.,.,TGCAGCGTTAAAAAGGGGGATCAGCCCCAGCATTTT,CSVKKGDQPQHF
TRBJ2-3,TRBV27,once,TRBD1,TGTGCCAGCAGTGCCCGACAGGGCCCTACAGATACGCAGTATTTT,CASSARQGPTDTQYF
TRBJ1-2,TRBV7-3,.,TRBD1,TGTGCCAGCAGCTCAGGGACAGCGAGGGATATTTATGGCTACACCTTC,CASSSGTARDIYGYTF
TRBJ1-1,TRBV7-3,.,TRBD1,TGTGCCAGCAGCCAAGGACAGGGGCACACTGAAGCTTTCTTT,CASSQGQGHTEAFF
TRBJ1-2,TRBV7-2,few,TRBD1,TGTGCCAGCAGCTTAACACCAGGGGGTGGCTATGGCTACACCTTC,CASSLTPGGGYGYTF
TRBJ1-3,TRBV6-4,.,TRBD1,TGTGCCAGCAGTGACGGGACAGGGTTCTCTGGAAACACCATATATTTT,CASSDGTGFSGNTIYF
TRBJ1-6,TRBV5-5,.,TRBD1,TGTGCCAGCAGGTTGGAATCACAGGGGAATTCACCCCTCCACTTT,CASRLESQGNSPLHF